This T cell receptor beta chain derives from a study of blood T cell repertoires in COVID-19. For the study at large: Samples came from the United States, Italy and Spain, spanning acute and convalescent COVID-19.

TCRdb's copy holds only in-frame clones and misses some; the assay was immunoSEQ multiplex PCR. Of 150,000 to 200,000 clones listed, about 80% were seen once; the top ten hold about 7%. This clone was counted a single time. Germline and junction disagree at one end, which may indicate a read error. CDR1 and CDR2 from the germline V gene are SEHNR and FQNEAQ (reference sequence). This CDR3 comprises 15 residues. The source of this sequence is a man in his 70s with active or convalescent COVID-19. Material for sequencing was peripheral blood. The rearrangement joins TRBV7-9 to TRBJ2-5; D not certain. CDR3 sequence (DNA): TGTGCCAGCAGCTTTCCAGGTTACCCCCAAGCGACCCAGTACTTC. Its translation is CASSFPGYPQATQYF.